This T cell receptor (beta chain) appears in the sequencing data of a study of early T cells in non-severe SARS-CoV-2 infection (dated by TCRdb to the early 2020s). Notes on the research overall: Because TCR sequencing relied on bulk RNA taken from unsorted whole blood, pairing of alpha and beta chains was not possible.

The junction shows trimming of 5 bases on V and 2 bases on J, plus 9 bases between the germline ends. The CDR3 runs 13 amino acids, cysteine and phenylalanine included. Solely the CDR3 DNA is kept, with 39 bases framed from the first base. CDR1 and CDR2, per the germline V gene, are MGHDK and SYGVNS. Points the paper makes about the study in general: VDJdb matching was skewed toward anti-spike CD8 responses and likely underestimated virus-specific expansions by missing private and CD4 specificities.

Receptors were amplified or captured by 5' RACE. TCRdb lists the instrument as NextSeq 500. Unique molecular identifiers were attached to individual cDNA molecules in the TCR library protocol so that sequencing error and PCR bias could be corrected. TCR alpha and beta chains were both sequenced, and the abundances of alpha and beta sequences in each sample were closely correlated with each other. The paper's processing steps were these. Decombinator V4 was used to annotate TCR sequences for V gene, J gene and CDR3. Expanded TCRs were defined as changing significantly between any two time points under a Poisson model with p below 0.0001. TCR abundances were normalised to the total number of TCRs sequenced per sample and expressed as counts per million. MAIT TCRs were defined by TRAV1-2 paired with TRAJ12, TRAJ20 or TRAJ33, and iNKT TCRs by TRAV10 paired with TRAJ18. VDJdb, accessed 1 November 2021, was searched for CMV, EBV and SARS-CoV-2 annotated TCRs, with TCRs annotated for multiple antigens excluded. Using fastp at Q25 and MiXCR, TCRdb reprocessed the public reads and kept productive beta chains. CDR3 protein sequences are deduplicated, and each keeps its most common genes and DNA. Clone size and V and J calls follow TCRdb, not the original study. This sample comprises some 87,000 distinct CDR3 sequences, roughly an eighth of them detected only once. Around 1.5% of the sample is in the top ten clones.

This was a case-control study nested in a cohort of healthcare workers in London, UK, who had nasopharyngeal swab PCR tests and blood samples taken every week. Healthcare workers were recruited between 23 and 31 March 2020, during the week of the UK lockdown, and were followed weekly for up to roughly 16 weeks. The sample holds many counts of this clonotype. The clone's antigen remains unknown. No much larger clone exists at a distance of one base, and base qualities are not known. Material: whole blood. The rearrangement combines TRBV25-1 with TRBJ1-1, with TRBD1 tentatively as D gene (5 bases match). The clonotype comes from an adult who was a healthcare worker with PCR-confirmed SARS-CoV-2 infection or an uninfected control (not recorded which). CDR3 protein: CASSPGGNTEAFF. The DNA sequence is given as TGTGCCAGCAGTCCCGGGGGAAACACTGAAGCTTTCTTT.